This entry lists 4 T cell receptor beta chains sequenced from one sample in a study of shared clonotypes between healthy human individuals. The protocol was immunoSEQ multiplex PCR, while the TCRdb copy is restricted to in-frame clones and leaves out a portion. The sample includes 1.4 million or so clones, 98% of them seen just once. Sequenced: naive CD4+ T cells sorted from blood. As for subset: CD45RA+ positively selected. Source of these receptors: a man aged 30 to 45 in good health.

With respect to this clone: The sample holds other DNA sequences that translate to the same CDR3. The V call is TRBV5-4, the J call TRBJ1-3, with D perhaps matching TRBD1 (5 bases). Between the trimmed V and J ends, which lost 0 bases and 8 bases, there was a span of 9 bases. Germline CDR1 reads SGHNT; CDR2 reads YYREEE (reference sequence). The CDR3 is 13 residues long. The CDR3 bases are TGTGCCAGCAGCTTGGGGCAGGGTGACACCATATATTTT. Protein sequence: CASSLGQGDTIYF.

J is TRBJ2-1 and V is TRBV27; TRBD2 aligns across 9 bases. V shed 7 bases and J 7 bases; nucleotides not matched to a gene: 11. The CDR3 totals 15 residues. Per germline, CDR1 MNHEY and CDR2 SMNVEV (reference sequence). CDR3 bases: TGTGCCAGCACCCGGTGGGCGGGAGGGCCGAATGAGCAGTTCTTC. Amino acids: CASTRWAGGPNEQFF.

This clone came up once. This sample also contains other DNA sequences that code for the same CDR3. CDR3 region: CSVSGTGAYEQYF. The CDR3 bases are TGCAGCGTATCCGGGACAGGTGCCTACGAGCAGTACTTC. This chain uses TRBV29-1 with TRBJ2-7, with 8 bases identical to TRBD1. The CDR3 extends over 13 amino acids. CDR1 and CDR2 (germline): SQVTM, ANQGSEA. The junction had 6 bases not matched to a gene; V was cut back by 6 bases and J by 2 bases.

The chain links TRBV19 to TRBJ2-3, with D tentatively TRBD2 (6 bases). The CDR3 has 14 residues. Germline V gene data show CDR1 as LNHDA and CDR2 as SQIVND (reference sequence). V was cut by 4 bases and J by 3 bases, with 11 bases left in between. CDR3 DNA: TGTGCCAGTAGTAGCGTGGGGGGTACAGATACGCAGTATTTT. Its translation: CASSSVGGTDTQYF.